One and the same sample provided the 18 T cell receptor beta chains below, sequenced in a study of read filtering for tumor transcriptome and immune sequencing. The library was built from about 400 ng RNA with molecular barcoded adaptors for alpha/delta and beta/gamma chains. TCRdb reprocessed the reads via MiXCR and lists one record per CDR3 protein. Here the sample spans over 90,000 distinct CDR3 sequences, around a fifth being singletons. Sequencing was done on a sample of a population of CD138-negative cells sorted from bone marrow. The receptor source for this set is a donor at least 40 years old with multiple myeloma.

This clonotype was detected many times. The gene calls are TRBV12-3 or TRBV12-4 and TRBJ2-3, with 7 bases lining up with TRBD1. V shed 3 bases and J 1 base; nucleotides not matched to a gene: 1. This CDR3 spans 14 amino acids. CDR3 amino acids: CASSLGQRTDTQYF. The CDR3 DNA is TGTGCCAGCAGTTTGGGACAGCGCACAGATACGCAGTATTTT.

This clonotype was seen at least ten times. The rearrangement links TRBV4-1 to TRBJ2-7; D assignment may be TRBD1 or TRBD2 (5 bases each). CDR3 length: 15 residues. Germline values: CDR1 MGHRA, CDR2 YSYEKL. Deletions cut 4 bases from V and 1 base from J, with 14 bases between. The CDR3 DNA reads TGCGCCAGCAGCCCTTCTCTAGCAGGGTCCTACGAGCAGTACTTC. It is translated as CASSPSLAGSYEQYF.

V usage is TRBV12-3 or TRBV12-4 and J usage is TRBJ2-3; D remains unclear. This CDR3 has 14 amino acids. V was trimmed by 6 bases and J by 4 bases, leaving 14 bases between them. The CDR3: CASRSQIGADTQYF. In DNA, the CDR3 is TGTGCCAGCAGATCCCAAATTGGCGCAGATACGCAGTATTTT.

Worth noting for this clonotype: Here the CDR3 omits its conserved ending phenylalanine or tryptophan, so a read error is the likely source. The CDR3: CSVEGVGNSYNEQFL. The CDR3 DNA follows: TGCAGCGTTGAAGGGGTAGGCAACTCCTACAATGAGCAGTTCCTC. V gene TRBV29-1 combines with J gene TRBJ2-1; D gene ambiguous. CDR3 length equals 15 residues. From germline, CDR1 is SQVTM and CDR2 ANQGSEA. The germline V and J ends were trimmed by 1 base and 0 bases, with 10 bases remaining between them.

The sample holds a few counts of this clonotype. The chain employs TRBV12-3 or TRBV12-4 and TRBJ1-2, with 7 positions matching TRBD1. The CDR3 length is 15 residues. Trimming took 4 bases from V and 6 from J; bases not matched to a gene: 11. CDR3 sequence (DNA): TGTGCCAGCAGTTACCAAAGGACAGGACTCAATGGCTACACCTTC. Translation: CASSYQRTGLNGYTF.

This clonotype was recorded many times. The chain recombines TRBV12-3 or TRBV12-4 with TRBJ2-7, with 11 bases identical to TRBD2. The CDR3 runs to 15 residues. J gave up 2 bases and V 4 bases, and 4 bases lay outside the gene matches. The CDR3: CASSSGLAETYEQYF. CDR3 bases: TGTGCCAGCAGTTCGGGACTAGCGGAGACCTACGAGCAGTACTTC.

The chain combines TRBV12-3 or TRBV12-4 with TRBJ2-3; TRBD1 matches 9 bases. V shed 7 bases, J shed 2 bases, and the junction held 16 bases outside the gene matches. The CDR3 runs 18 residues. CDR3 region: CASTPPHPTGGNTDTQYF. The CDR3, as DNA: TGTGCCAGCACCCCTCCCCACCCGACAGGGGGAAACACAGATACGCAGTATTTT.

This clonotype appeared many times. This chain joins TRBV5-4 and TRBJ2-3; 8 bases match TRBD2. Per the germline V gene, CDR1 is SGHNT and CDR2 is YYREEE (reference sequence). The CDR3 has 13 amino acids. V gave up 2 bases and J gave up 14 bases; unmatched junction bases: 10. CDR3 in amino acids: CASSFSAGTRMYF. In nucleotides, the CDR3 is TGTGCCAGCAGCTTCTCTGCTGGGACTAGGATGTATTTT.

The chain couples TRBV28 to TRBJ2-7; tentatively, D is TRBD2 (5 bases). The germline CDR1 and CDR2 sequences are MDHEN and SYDVKM. The CDR3 is made up of 14 amino acids. Trimming took off 3 bases at V and 2 bases at J, with 11 bases between the two ends. The CDR3 protein is CASSLSEEAYEQYF. The CDR3 coding sequence is TGTGCCAGCAGTTTGAGTGAGGAGGCCTACGAGCAGTACTTC.

At least ten counts were recorded for this clonotype. This chain uses TRBV6-1 with TRBJ2-7, with D unresolved. Trimming took off 4 bases at V and 0 bases at J, with 13 bases between the two ends. The CDR3 spans 15 residues. Germline V gives CDR1 MNHNS, CDR2 SASEGT. The CDR3 region has the DNA TGTGCCAGCAGTGGGACCTTCAGGAGCTCCTACGAGCAGTACTTC. Amino acids: CASSGTFRSSYEQYF.

The sample holds many counts of this clonotype. V is TRBV28 and J is TRBJ1-1, with D hard to call. The V and J ends lost 8 bases and 8 bases respectively, with 15 bases between them. The germline gives CDR1 MDHEN, CDR2 SYDVKM. There are 12 residues in the CDR3. CDR3 protein: CASVMNGVEAFF. In DNA, the CDR3 is TGTGCCAGCGTTATGAATGGCGTAGAAGCTTTCTTT.

V and J are TRBV11-2 and TRBJ2-1; D perhaps matches TRBD2 (5 bases). Deletions cut 0 bases from V and 9 bases from J, with 9 bases between. The CDR3 has 13 amino acids. CDR1 is SGHAT and CDR2 is FQNNGV in the germline V gene. CDR3 in DNA: TGTGCCAGCAGCTTAGAAGGCCGGGGTGAGCAGTTCTTC. The encoded protein is CASSLEGRGEQFF.

This clonotype showed up many times. The V gene is TRBV5-1, the J gene TRBJ2-1; D is undetermined. Trimming shortened V by 1 base and J by 7 bases, and 12 bases separated the two germline ends. This CDR3 spans 14 amino acids. From germline, CDR1 is SGHRS and CDR2 YFSETQ. The chain's CDR3 is CASSLLQDVNEQFF. CDR3 DNA: TGCGCCAGCAGCTTGTTGCAGGATGTTAATGAGCAGTTCTTC.

This clonotype was recorded many times. The rearrangement uses TRBV6-6 and TRBJ2-1; D not certain. Germline loops: CDR1 MNHNY, CDR2 SVGAGI (reference sequence). The ends were cut back, 2 bases at V and 7 bases at J, with 6 bases in the middle. This CDR3 has 12 amino acids. This chain's CDR3 is CASSYLRNEQFF. The CDR3 nucleotides read TGTGCCAGCAGTTACCTACGGAATGAGCAGTTCTTC.

This chain connects TRBV7-2 to TRBJ1-5, with TRBD1 matching 8 bases. In germline, CDR1 is SGHTA, CDR2 FQGNSA. The CDR3 consists of 18 residues. After removal of 1 base from V and 8 bases from J, the junction contained 16 bases not matched to a gene. CDR3: CASSLDGRGRGGWKPQHF. For the CDR3, the DNA is TGTGCCAGCAGCTTAGATGGCAGGGGGCGCGGTGGTTGGAAGCCCCAGCATTTT. Full variable domain (outside the CDR3, taken from reference TRBV7-2 and TRBJ1-5): GAGVSQSPSNKVTEKGKDVELRCDPISGHTALYWYRQSLGQGLEFLIYFQGNSAPDKSGLPSDRFSAERTGGSVSTLTIQRTQQEDSAVYLCASSLDGRGRGGWKPQHFGDGTRLSIL.

On this clonotype itself: The junction departs from the called germline gene at one end, perhaps through a read error. The rearrangement joins TRBV6-5 to TRBJ1-6; 10 bases are a match to TRBD1. CDR1 and CDR2 (germline): MNHEY, SVGAGI. CDR3 length: 16 amino acids. CDR3 in DNA: TGCGCCAGCAGCCCCGGACAGGGGGTTCGGAATTCACCCCCCCACTTT. As protein: CASSPGQGVRNSPPHF.

V usage is TRBV7-9 and J usage is TRBJ1-4; a weak D match, TRBD1 (6 bases). The CDR3 consists of 15 residues. Deletions cut 4 bases from V and 8 bases from J, with 17 bases between. The V gene's germline CDR1 is SEHNR and CDR2 FQNEAQ (reference sequence). CDR3 sequence reads: CASSSSGDTSEKLFF. DNA of the CDR3: TGTGCCAGCAGCTCTTCAGGGGACACCTCGGAAAAACTGTTTTTT. Full variable domain (rest looked up from reference TRBV7-9 and TRBJ1-4): DTGVSQNPRHKITKRGQNVTFRCDPISEHNRLYWYRQTLGQGPEFLTYFQNEAQLEKSRLLSDRFSAERPKGSFSTLEIQRTEQGDSAMYLCASSSSGDTSEKLFFGSGTQLSVL.

This clonotype was counted ten times or more. This rearrangement joins TRBV20-1 to TRBJ1-1, with 8 bases fitting TRBD1. The junction had 7 bases not matched to a gene; V was cut back by 5 bases and J by 5 bases. From germline, CDR1 is DFQATT and CDR2 SNEGSKA (reference sequence). This CDR3 has 13 amino acids. The CDR3 DNA reads as TGCAGTGCTCTCAGGGGGCGATCTACTGAAGCTTTCTTT. Translating gives CSALRGRSTEAFF.